This T cell receptor (beta chain) originates from a study of T cells in Graves' hyperthyroidism and ophthalmopathy. This clonotype was detected only a few times. RNA transcripts gave rise to amplified TCR beta CDR3 regions. The primer set for the first-round RT-PCR of the TCR CDR3 was HTBI. Each CDR3 protein is one row after TCRdb ran MiXCR on the multiplex PCR reads. The sample carries fewer than 350,000 distinct CDR3 sequences, 15% to 20% recorded once. This CDR3 comprises 16 residues. V shed 4 bases and J shed 5 bases, with 19 bases lying between them. Germline lookup yields CDR1 SGHRS and CDR2 YFSETQ. PBMCs were collected from an approximately 9.5 ml volume of fresh peripheral blood.

The V and J genes are TRBV5-1 and TRBJ2-1; weak D call: TRBD2 (5 bases). Sequenced sample: blood. The clonotype originates from a woman in her forties or fifties with Graves' hyperthyroidism. The CDR3 DNA follows: TGCGCCAGCAGCCCGTGGCCCTCTCGGGGAAACAATGAGCAGTTCTTC. Its protein is CASSPWPSRGNNEQFF.